The rows below give T cell receptor beta chains drawn from one sample of a study of a mutant IDH1 vaccine in newly diagnosed glioma. Antigen specificity for these receptors is unknown. The table came from immunoSEQ multiplex PCR; TCRdb's copy has only in-frame clones and leaves some out. The data show tens of thousands of clones, with roughly three quarters seen just once and approximately 10% held by the top ten. The specimen comprised peripheral blood mononuclear cells (PBMCs), sampled from a glioma patient whose treatment included an IDH1 peptide vaccine. These receptors all come from a man aged 18 to 30 with glioma. Some clones in this sample may be carry-over from other donors' samples. The CDR3 runs from the conserved cysteine through the conserved F or W. D genes are given only for firm matches. The size field is filled for only some rows; it gives once, few, many or a size class.

clone_size	d_call	v_call	j_call	cdr3_nt	cdr3_aa
few	.	TRBV27	TRBJ1-1	TGTGCCAGCAGTGGGTGGACGAACACTGAAGCTTTCTTT	CASSGWTNTEAFF
few	TRBD1	TRBV7-9	TRBJ1-4	TGTGCCAGCAGCGACTCGACAGGGGAGGAAAAACTGTTTTTT	CASSDSTGEEKLFF
.	.	TRBV6-6	TRBJ1-5	TGTGCCAGCAGTTACTGGGATAACAATCAGCCCCAGCATTTT	CASSYWDNNQPQHF
once	TRBD1	TRBV27	TRBJ2-7	TGTGCCAGCAGCCGACAGGGGGCGGTAGGCGAGCAGTACTTC	CASSRQGAVGEQYF
.	.	TRBV7-8	TRBJ1-1	TGTGCCAGCAGCTTAGAGGGGTCGTTGGCAGGTTTACTCATGAACACTGAAGCTTTCTTT	CASSLEGSLAGLLMNTEAFF
few	.	TRBV5-1	TRBJ2-1	TGCGCCAGCAGCTTGGACAGCTCCTACAATGAGCAGTTCTTC	CASSLDSSYNEQFF
.	.	TRBV9	TRBJ1-2	TGTGCCAGCACCCCGGACGGAACGAACTATGGCTACACCTTC	CASTPDGTNYGYTF
.	.	TRBV18	TRBJ2-7	TGTGCCAGCTCACCAATCCAGAGCTACGAGCAGTACTTC	CASSPIQSYEQYF
few	.	TRBV15	TRBJ1-2	TGTGCCACCAGCAGAGGGGAGGGAGGCTACACCTTC	CATSRGEGGYTF
.	.	TRBV6-5	TRBJ2-2	TGTGCCAGCAGTTACAGGTCGAACACCGGGGAGCTGTTTTTT	CASSYRSNTGELFF
.	TRBD1	TRBV29-1	TRBJ2-2	TGCAGCGTTGGTCGGACAGGGGGTGGATCGGGGGAGCTGTTTTTT	CSVGRTGGGSGELFF
.	.	TRBV5-1	TRBJ2-6	TGCGCCAGCAGCTTGGTGGATGGGGCCAACGTCCTGACTTTC	CASSLVDGANVLTF
few	.	TRBV25-1	TRBJ2-7	TGTGCCAGCAGTTTCGGTAGTCGAGACGAGCAGTACTTC	CASSFGSRDEQYF
.	TRBD2	TRBV9	TRBJ2-5	TGTGCCAGCAGCACCTCCGGGACTAGTAGGGAGACCCAGTACTTC	CASSTSGTSRETQYF
few	.	TRBV5-5	TRBJ2-3	TGTGCCAGCAGCTCCCCGAACGGGGATACGCAGTATTTT	CASSSPNGDTQYF
.	.	TRBV4-3	TRBJ1-2	TGCGCCAGCAGCCAAGATCCAGGAACCAACTATGGCTACACCTTC	CASSQDPGTNYGYTF
few	.	TRBV4-1	TRBJ1-2	TGCGCCAGCAGCCAATCGGTAGGGGAACCGTCTGGCTACACCTTC	CASSQSVGEPSGYTF
.	.	TRBV18	TRBJ2-2	TGTGCCAGCTCACCACCGGGCCCCGGGGAGCTGTTTTTT	CASSPPGPGELFF
.	.	TRBV2	TRBJ2-7	TGTGCCAGCAGTGACATAGGGCTCGCCTCCTACGAGCAGTACTTC	CASSDIGLASYEQYF
.	.	TRBV7-2	TRBJ1-2	TGTGCCAGCAGCTTAGAGATGAGGTATGGCTACACCTTC	CASSLEMRYGYTF
.	TRBD1	TRBV6-6	TRBJ1-4	TGTGCCAGCAGACCGGGACAGGGATGGAATAAACTGTTTTTT	CASRPGQGWNKLFF
.	.	TRBV19	TRBJ1-3	TGTGCCAGTAGCAATCCCAGCTCTGGAAACACCATATATTTT	CASSNPSSGNTIYF
.	.	TRBV7-2	TRBJ2-7	TGTGCCAGCAGCTTAGAGGTATACGAGCAGTACTTC	CASSLEVYEQYF
.	TRBD1	TRBV28	TRBJ1-2	TGTGCCAGCAGTTTACACGGACAGGGAGTGAACTATGGCTACACCTTC	CASSLHGQGVNYGYTF
.	TRBD2	TRBV5-1	TRBJ2-7	TGCGCCAGCAGCTTGGCCAGACTAGCGGGCTTTTCCCCCTACGAGCAGTACTTC	CASSLARLAGFSPYEQYF
.	.	TRBV27	TRBJ1-2	TGTGCCAGCAGCCGCCCCGGGGGAGGGGCTGATGGCTACACCTTC	CASSRPGGGADGYTF
.	.	TRBV7-2	TRBJ2-7	TGTGCCAGCCGGCTCCAGTCGACAGGTCTGACACCCACCGCTGGAGAGCAGTACTTC	CASRLQSTGLTPTAGEQYF
.	TRBD2	TRBV10-3	TRBJ2-7	TGTGCCATCAGTGGATTGATAGCGGGATTTTACGAGCAGTACTTC	CAISGLIAGFYEQYF
.	TRBD2	TRBV27	TRBJ2-1	TGTGCCAGCAGTTTCCCGAGACTAGCGGGAGGAAAAACCTACAATGAGCAGTTCTTC	CASSFPRLAGGKTYNEQFF
.	.	TRBV7-3	TRBJ2-7	TGTGCCAGCAGCTTAAACCAAGACAGCTACGAGCAGTACTTC	CASSLNQDSYEQYF
.	.	TRBV6-6	TRBJ2-7	TGTGCCAGCAGTTATAACTCGAGATCCTACGAGCAGTACTTC	CASSYNSRSYEQYF
.	TRBD1	TRBV2	TRBJ2-3	TGTGCCAGCAGCCACTTCGGGACAGGGACCACAGATACGCAGTATTTT	CASSHFGTGTTDTQYF
.	.	TRBV25-1	TRBJ2-6	TGTGCCAGCAGTGCAGCAGGTGAATCTGGGGCCAACGTCCTGACTTTC	CASSAAGESGANVLTF
once	.	TRBV9	TRBJ1-3	TGTGCCAGCAGTGATCGTGGTCAGAGCTCTGGAAACACCATATATTTT	CASSDRGQSSGNTIYF
.	TRBD2	TRBV6-1	TRBJ2-3	TGTGCCAGCAGTGCGTGGCGGGGGGCCACAGATACGCAGTATTTT	CASSAWRGATDTQYF
few	.	TRBV10-3	TRBJ1-2	TGTGCCATCAATCAGGGACGCCTTGGCTATGGCTACACCTTC	CAINQGRLGYGYTF
.	TRBD1	TRBV5-6	TRBJ2-7	TGTGCCAGCAGCCACGGACAGGGGGGGTCCTACGAGCAGTACTTC	CASSHGQGGSYEQYF
few	.	TRBV11-2	TRBJ1-1	TGTGCCAGCAGCTTAGTGCTCGGGGAGACTGAAGCTTTCTTT	CASSLVLGETEAFF
.	.	TRBV27	TRBJ1-1	TGTGCCAGCAGTTTAGCGGGGCAAGTCACTGAAGCTTTCTTT	CASSLAGQVTEAFF
.	.	TRBV4-3	TRBJ2-5	TGCGCCAGCAGCCAAGAGGGGTGGGAGACCCAGTACTTC	CASSQEGWETQYF
few	.	TRBV6-5	TRBJ1-4	TGTGCCAGCAGTCCAACCCGGAGGAATGAAAAACTGTTTTTT	CASSPTRRNEKLFF
.	.	TRBV11-2	TRBJ1-4	TGTGCCAGCAGCGGGGGTCTGGCTAATGAAAAACTGTTTTTT	CASSGGLANEKLFF
.	TRBD1	TRBV4-3	TRBJ1-5	TGCGCCAGCAGCCAAGATCAGGGGGCCGGGCAGCCCCAGCATTTT	CASSQDQGAGQPQHF
.	.	TRBV18	TRBJ1-1	TGTGCCAGCCACATGAAAAGGGATTACACTGAAGCTTTCTTT	CASHMKRDYTEAFF
.	TRBD2	TRBV7-2	TRBJ2-1	TGTGCCAGCTCCCCCCGCGGGAGGGATGGGAATGAGCAGTTCTTC	CASSPRGRDGNEQFF
.	.	TRBV28	TRBJ2-7	TGTGCCAGCAGTACGCCGACCTGGGAGCAGTACTTC	CASSTPTWEQYF
.	.	TRBV2	TRBJ2-7	TGTGCCAGTAGACAGAGCTCCTACGAGCAGTACTTC	CASRQSSYEQYF
.	.	TRBV4-3	TRBJ2-2	TGCGCCAGCAGCCAAGATCTACAGGGTGGGGACGGGGAGCTGTTTTTT	CASSQDLQGGDGELFF
.	TRBD1	TRBV9	TRBJ1-1	TGTGCCAGCAGCGCCCCGACAGGGGCAAACACTGAAGCTTTCTTT	CASSAPTGANTEAFF